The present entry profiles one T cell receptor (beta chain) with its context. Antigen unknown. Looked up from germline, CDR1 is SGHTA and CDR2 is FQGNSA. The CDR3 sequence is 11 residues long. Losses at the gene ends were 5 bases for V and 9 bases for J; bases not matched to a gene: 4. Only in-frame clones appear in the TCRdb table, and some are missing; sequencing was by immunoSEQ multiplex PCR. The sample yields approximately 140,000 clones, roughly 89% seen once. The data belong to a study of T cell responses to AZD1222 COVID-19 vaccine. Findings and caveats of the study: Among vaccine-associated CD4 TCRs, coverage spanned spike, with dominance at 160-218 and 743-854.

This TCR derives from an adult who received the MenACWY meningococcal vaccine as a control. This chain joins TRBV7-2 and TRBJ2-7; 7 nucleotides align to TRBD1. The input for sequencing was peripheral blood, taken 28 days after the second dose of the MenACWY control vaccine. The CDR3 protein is CASSRQGVQYF. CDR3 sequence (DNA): TGTGCCAGCAGCCGACAGGGTGTGCAGTACTTC.